Sequencing of this T cell receptor beta chain was carried out in a study of blood T cell repertoires in COVID-19. Study-level information: Italy, Spain and the United States were the sources of the convalescent and acute COVID-19 samples.

Assay used: immunoSEQ multiplex PCR; TCRdb lists only in-frame clones, some missing. Of 130,000 to 150,000 clones listed, roughly 76% were seen once; the top ten hold 7.5% to 9.5%. CDR3 length equals 10 residues. Germline V gene data show CDR1 as SQVTM and CDR2 as ANQGSEA. Trimming pared 6 bases from V and 6 bases from J, leaving 8 bases between. This TCR was recovered from a human donor with acute or convalescent COVID-19. The donor label of this sample is uncertain. Sequences were obtained from peripheral blood. The J gene is TRBJ1-2, the V gene TRBV29-1, with D tentatively TRBD1 (5 bases). CDR3 nucleotide sequence: TGCAGCGTCCAGGGTCATGGCTACACCTTC. This sequence encodes CSVQGHGYTF.